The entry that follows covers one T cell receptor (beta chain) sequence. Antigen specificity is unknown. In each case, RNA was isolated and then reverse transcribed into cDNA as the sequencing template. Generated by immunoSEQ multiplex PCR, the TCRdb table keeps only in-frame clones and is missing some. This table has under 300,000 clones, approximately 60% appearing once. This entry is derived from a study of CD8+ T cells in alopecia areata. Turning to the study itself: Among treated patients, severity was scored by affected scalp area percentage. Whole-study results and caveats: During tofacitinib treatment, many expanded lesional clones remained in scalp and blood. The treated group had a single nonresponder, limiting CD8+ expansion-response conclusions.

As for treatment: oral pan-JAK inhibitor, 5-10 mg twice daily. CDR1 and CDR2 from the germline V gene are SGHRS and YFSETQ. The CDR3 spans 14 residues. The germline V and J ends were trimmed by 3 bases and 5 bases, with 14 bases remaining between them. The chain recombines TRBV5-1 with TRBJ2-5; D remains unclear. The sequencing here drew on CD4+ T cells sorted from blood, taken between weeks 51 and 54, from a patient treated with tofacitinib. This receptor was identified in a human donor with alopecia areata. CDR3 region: CASSYDTVFETQYF. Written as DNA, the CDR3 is TGCGCCAGCAGCTACGATACAGTATTCGAGACCCAGTACTTC.